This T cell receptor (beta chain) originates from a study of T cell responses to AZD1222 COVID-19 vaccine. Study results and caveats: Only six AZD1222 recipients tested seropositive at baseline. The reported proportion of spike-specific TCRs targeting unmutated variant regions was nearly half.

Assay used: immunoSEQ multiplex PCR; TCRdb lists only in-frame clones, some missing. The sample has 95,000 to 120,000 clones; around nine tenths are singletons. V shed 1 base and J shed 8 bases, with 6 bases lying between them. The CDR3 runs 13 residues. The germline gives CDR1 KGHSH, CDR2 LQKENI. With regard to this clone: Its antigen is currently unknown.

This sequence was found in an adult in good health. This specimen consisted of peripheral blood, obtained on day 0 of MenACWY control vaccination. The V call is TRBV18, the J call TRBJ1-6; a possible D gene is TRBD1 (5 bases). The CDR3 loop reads CASSPLGDSPLHF. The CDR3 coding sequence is TGTGCCAGCTCACCACTAGGGGATTCACCCCTCCACTTT.